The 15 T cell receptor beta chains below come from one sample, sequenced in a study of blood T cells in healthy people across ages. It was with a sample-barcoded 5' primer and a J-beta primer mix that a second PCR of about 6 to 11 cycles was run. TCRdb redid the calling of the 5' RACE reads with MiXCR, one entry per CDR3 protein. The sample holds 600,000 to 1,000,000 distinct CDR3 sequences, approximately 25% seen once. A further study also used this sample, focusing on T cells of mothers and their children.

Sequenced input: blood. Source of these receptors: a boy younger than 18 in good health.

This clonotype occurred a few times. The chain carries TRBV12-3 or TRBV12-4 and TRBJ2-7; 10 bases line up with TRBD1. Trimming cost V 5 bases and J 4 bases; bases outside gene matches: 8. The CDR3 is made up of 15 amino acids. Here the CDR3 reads CASSATGTGAYEQYF. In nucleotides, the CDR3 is TGTGCCAGCAGTGCCACCGGGACAGGGGCATACGAGCAGTACTTC.

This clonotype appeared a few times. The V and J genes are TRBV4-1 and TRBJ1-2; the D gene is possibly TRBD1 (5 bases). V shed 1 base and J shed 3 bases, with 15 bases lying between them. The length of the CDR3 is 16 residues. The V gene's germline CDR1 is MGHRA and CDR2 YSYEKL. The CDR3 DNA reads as TGCGCCAGCAGCCAAGCCTATGGGCAGGGTTACTATGGCTACACCTTC. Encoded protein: CASSQAYGQGYYGYTF.

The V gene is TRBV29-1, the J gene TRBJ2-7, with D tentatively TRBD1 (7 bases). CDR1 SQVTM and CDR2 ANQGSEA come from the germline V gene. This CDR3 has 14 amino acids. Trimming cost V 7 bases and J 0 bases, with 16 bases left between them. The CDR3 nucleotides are TGCAGCGGTGCTAACAGGGGACTCTCCTACGAGCAGTACTTC. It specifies CSGANRGLSYEQYF.

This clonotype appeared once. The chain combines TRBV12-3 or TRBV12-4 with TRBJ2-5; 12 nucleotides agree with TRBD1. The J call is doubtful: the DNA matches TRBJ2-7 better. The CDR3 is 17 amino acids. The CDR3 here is CASSFRLIGTGGHEQYF. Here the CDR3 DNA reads TGTGCCAGCAGTTTTCGGTTGATCGGGACAGGGGGCCACGAGCAGTACTTC.

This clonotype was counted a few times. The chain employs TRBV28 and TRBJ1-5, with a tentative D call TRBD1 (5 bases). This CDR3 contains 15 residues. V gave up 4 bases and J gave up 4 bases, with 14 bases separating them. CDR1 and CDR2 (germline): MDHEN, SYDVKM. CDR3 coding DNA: TGTGCCAGCAGTTCCCAGGGATGGAGTAATCAGCCCCAGCATTTT. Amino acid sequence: CASSSQGWSNQPQHF. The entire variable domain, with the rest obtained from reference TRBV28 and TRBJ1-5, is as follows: DVKVTQSSRYLVKRTGEKVFLECVQDMDHENMFWYRQDPGLGLRLIYFSYDVKMKEKGDIPEGYSVSREKKERFSLILESASTNQTSMYLCASSSQGWSNQPQHFGDGTRLSIL.

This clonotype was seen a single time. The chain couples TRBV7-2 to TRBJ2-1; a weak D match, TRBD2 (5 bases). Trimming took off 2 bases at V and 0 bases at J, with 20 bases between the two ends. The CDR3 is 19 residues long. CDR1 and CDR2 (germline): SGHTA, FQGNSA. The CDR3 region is CASSLRSSDYQSSYNEQFF. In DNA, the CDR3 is TGTGCCAGCAGCTTAAGGTCTAGTGACTATCAAAGCTCCTACAATGAGCAGTTCTTC.

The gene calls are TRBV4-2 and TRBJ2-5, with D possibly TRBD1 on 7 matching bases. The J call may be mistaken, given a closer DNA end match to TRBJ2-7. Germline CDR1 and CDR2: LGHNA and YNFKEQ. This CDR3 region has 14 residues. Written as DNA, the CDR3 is TGTGCCAGCAGCCAGCAGGGGGGCTCCTACGAGCAGTACTTC. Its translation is CASSQQGGSYEQYF.

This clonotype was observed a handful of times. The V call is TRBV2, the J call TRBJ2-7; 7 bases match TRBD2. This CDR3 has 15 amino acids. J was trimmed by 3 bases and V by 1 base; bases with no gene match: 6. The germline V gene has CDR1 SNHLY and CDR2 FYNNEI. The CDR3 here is CASSEGRGGSYEQYF. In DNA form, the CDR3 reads TGTGCCAGCAGTGAAGGTCGAGGCGGGAGCTACGAGCAGTACTTC.

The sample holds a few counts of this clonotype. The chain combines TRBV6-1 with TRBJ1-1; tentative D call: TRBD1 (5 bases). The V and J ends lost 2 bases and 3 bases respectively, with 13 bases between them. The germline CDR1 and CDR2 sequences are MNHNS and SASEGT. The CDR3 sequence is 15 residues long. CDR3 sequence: CASSEIWGTYTEAFF. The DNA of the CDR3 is TGTGCCAGCAGTGAAATTTGGGGGACGTACACTGAAGCTTTCTTT.

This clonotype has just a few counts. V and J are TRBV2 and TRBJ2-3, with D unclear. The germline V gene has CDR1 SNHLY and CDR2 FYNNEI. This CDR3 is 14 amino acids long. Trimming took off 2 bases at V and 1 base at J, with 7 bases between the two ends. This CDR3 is CASSEWMGTDTQYF. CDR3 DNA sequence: TGTGCCAGCAGTGAATGGATGGGCACAGATACGCAGTATTTT.

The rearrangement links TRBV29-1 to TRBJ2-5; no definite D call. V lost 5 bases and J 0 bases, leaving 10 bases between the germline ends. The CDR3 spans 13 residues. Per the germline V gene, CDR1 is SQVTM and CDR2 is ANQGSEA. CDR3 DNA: TGCAGCGTTACCGGGTTGCACCAAGAGACCCAGTACTTC. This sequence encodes CSVTGLHQETQYF.

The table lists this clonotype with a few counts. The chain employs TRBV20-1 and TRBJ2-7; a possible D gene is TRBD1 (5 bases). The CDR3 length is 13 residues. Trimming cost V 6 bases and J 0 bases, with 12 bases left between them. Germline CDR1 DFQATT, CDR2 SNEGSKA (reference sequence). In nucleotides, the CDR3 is TGCAGTGCCGTAGACAGTACCTCCTACGAGCAGTACTTC. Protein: CSAVDSTSYEQYF.

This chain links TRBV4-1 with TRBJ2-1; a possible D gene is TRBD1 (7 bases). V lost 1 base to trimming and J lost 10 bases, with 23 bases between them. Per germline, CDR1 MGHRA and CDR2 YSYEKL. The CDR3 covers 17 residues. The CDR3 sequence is CASSQVGFGDSREEQFF. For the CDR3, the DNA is TGCGCCAGCAGCCAAGTGGGCTTCGGGGACAGTCGGGAGGAGCAGTTCTTC.

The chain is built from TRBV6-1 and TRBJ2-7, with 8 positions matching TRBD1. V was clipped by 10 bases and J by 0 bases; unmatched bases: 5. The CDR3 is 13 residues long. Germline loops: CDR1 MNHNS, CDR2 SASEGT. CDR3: CATGQGFSYEQYF. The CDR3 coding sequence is TGTGCCACCGGACAGGGATTCTCCTACGAGCAGTACTTC.

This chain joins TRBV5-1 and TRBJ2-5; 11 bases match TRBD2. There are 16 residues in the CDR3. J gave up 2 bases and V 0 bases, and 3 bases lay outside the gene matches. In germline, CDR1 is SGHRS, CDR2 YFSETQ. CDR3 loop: CASSLAPSGGQETQYF. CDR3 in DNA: TGCGCCAGCAGCTTGGCCCCTAGCGGGGGGCAAGAGACCCAGTACTTC.